A selection of T cell receptor beta chains follows, all from one sample in a study of cytotoxic CD8 clonotypes in ibrutinib-treated CLL. Produced via immunoSEQ multiplex PCR; TCRdb's table is partial and in-frame only. This table holds nearly 85,000 clones, 70% to 80% found once. The sequencing used PBMCs, collected after 12 months of ibrutinib treatment. Source of these receptors: a human donor with chronic lymphocytic leukemia. CDR3s include the opening cysteine and the closing phenylalanine or tryptophan. A D gene is named only where the DNA matches it firmly. Clone size is shown for a subset of rows, as once, few, many or a class of expanded clone.

length	V	D	J	size	DNA	CDR3
13	TRBV7-9	-	TRBJ1-2	-	TGTGCCAGCAGCTTACGGGACCTTAAAGGATACACCTTC	CASSLRDLKGYTF
19	TRBV11-2	-	TRBJ2-6	-	TGTGCCAGCAGCTTAGTTTGGGAGGTTTCCCCCTCTGGGGCCAACGTCCTGACTTTC	CASSLVWEVSPSGANVLTF
13	TRBV7-6	-	TRBJ2-3	-	TGTGCCAGCAGCTTAGCCGGTAGCGCGACGCAGTATTTT	CASSLAGSATQYF
14	TRBV5-1	-	TRBJ2-5	-	TGCGCCAGCAGGGCCGGGCTGATAGGAGAGACCCAGTACTTC	CASRAGLIGETQYF
15	TRBV10-3	-	TRBJ2-7	few	TGTGCCATCATGAGTCGGCAGGGCCCCGCCGGCGAGCAGTACTTC	CAIMSRQGPAGEQYF
14	TRBV10-2	TRBD2	TRBJ2-1	few	TGCGCCAGCAGCCTAGCGGGAGGCTACAATGAGCAGTTCTTC	CASSLAGGYNEQFF
13	TRBV18	-	TRBJ2-3	-	TGTGCCAGCTCAATCACAGGGCCAGATACGCAGTATTTT	CASSITGPDTQYF
13	TRBV2	TRBD1	TRBJ2-1	-	TGTGCCAGCAGGGCCGGGACAGGGAATGAGCAGTTCTTC	CASRAGTGNEQFF
14	TRBV6-1	-	TRBJ1-2	few	TGTGCCAGCAACCCCACAGGGAGGGGCTATGGCTACACCTTC	CASNPTGRGYGYTF
13	TRBV6-1	TRBD1	TRBJ2-2	-	TGTGCCAGCCAGGACAGGGCCACCGGGGAGCTGTTTTTT	CASQDRATGELFF
15	TRBV27	-	TRBJ2-2	-	TGTGCCAGCAGTTCGGAGGGGAGGTGGGCCGGGGAGCTGTTTTTT	CASSSEGRWAGELFF
11	TRBV20-1	-	TRBJ2-3	-	TGCAGTGCGGACCACGCGGATACGCAGTATTTT	CSADHADTQYF
11	TRBV20-1	-	TRBJ1-2	-	TGCAGTGCTAGAGATAGGTATGGCTACACCTTC	CSARDRYGYTF
14	TRBV10-3	-	TRBJ1-1	-	TGTGCCATCACCACCGGAGGCAGCAACACTGAAGCTTTCTTT	CAITTGGSNTEAFF
15	TRBV19	TRBD1	TRBJ2-6	-	TGTGCCAGTAGTACCCAGGGGGTTGGGGCCAACGTCCTGACTTTC	CASSTQGVGANVLTF